This T cell receptor beta chain was sequenced for a study of T cell responses to AZD1222 COVID-19 vaccine. Details on this clone: Its specificity is not known.

Measured with immunoSEQ multiplex PCR; TCRdb has only the in-frame clones, and not every one. The top ten hold 10% to 15% of the sample, which has approximately 89,000 clones, about 88% seen once. The study, taken as a whole, reports: Seropositivity was recorded at baseline in only 6 or 7 AZD1222 recipients. No repertoire was sampled before or during the peak T cell response, only after it.

Deletions cut 4 bases from V and 4 bases from J, with 8 bases between. CDR3 length equals 12 residues. The germline V gene has CDR1 SGHNT and CDR2 YENEEA. The clonotype comes from an adult in good health. Sample: peripheral blood, taken on day 0 of AZD1222 vaccination. The chain couples TRBV11-3 to TRBJ2-7; D is ambiguous. The CDR3 region has the DNA TGTGCCAGCAGCTCCCTCCCGTACGAGCAGTACTTC. Translated: CASSSLPYEQYF.